The 23 T cell receptor beta chains reported below all come from one sample, sequenced in a study of CD8 T cells in Susac syndrome. RNA in amounts of about 0.45 to 1 ug was reverse transcribed with random hexamers. TCRdb itself ran the immunoSEQ multiplex PCR reads through MiXCR, one entry per CDR3 protein. Here the sample spans some 250,000 distinct CDR3 sequences, 95% to 97% being singletons. Sequencing used CD4+ T cells from PBMCs. Receptor source: a human donor with Susac syndrome.

The V gene is TRBV30, the J gene TRBJ2-5, with 7 bases that match TRBD1. This CDR3 comprises 11 residues. Germline trimming cut 3 bases from V and 5 bases from J; bases unmatched to any gene: 0. Germline CDR1 reads GTSNPN; CDR2 reads SVGIG (reference sequence). CDR3 DNA: TGTGCCTGGAGGACAGGGGAGACCCAGTACTTC. This codes for CAWRTGETQYF. The full variable domain, its missing parts supplied by reference TRBV30 and TRBJ2-5, is SQTIHQWPATLVQPVGSPLSLECTVEGTSNPNLYWYRQAAGRGLQLLFYSVGIGQISSEVPQNLSASRPQDRQFILSSKKLLLSDSGFYLCAWRTGETQYFGPGTRLLVL.

The rearrangement links TRBV2 to TRBJ2-5; 7 bases fit TRBD1. V dropped 3 bases and J dropped 0; count of bases not matched to a gene: 7. Germline loops: CDR1 SNHLY, CDR2 FYNNEI. The CDR3 length is 16 residues. CDR3 coding DNA: TGTGCCAGCAGTGATCGCCTAGGGGGCTACCAAGAGACCCAGTACTTC. This encodes CASSDRLGGYQETQYF.

The genes are TRBV29-1 and TRBJ1-1; D is unclear. Deletions cut 5 bases from V and 0 bases from J, with 7 bases between. Looked up from germline, CDR1 is SQVTM and CDR2 is ANQGSEA. CDR3 length: 12 amino acids. DNA for the CDR3: TGCAGCGTTAGCGCGGTGAACACTGAAGCTTTCTTT. Translation: CSVSAVNTEAFF.

The J gene is TRBJ1-6, the V gene TRBV18; the match to TRBD1 covers 7 bases. Trimming removed 2 bases from V and 10 bases from J; junction bases left unmatched: 5. The CDR3 contains 14 residues. Germline assignment: CDR1 KGHSH and CDR2 LQKENI. CDR3 nucleotides: TGTGCCAGCTCACCAACAGGGGCTGACTCACCCCTCCACTTT. It encodes CASSPTGADSPLHF. The complete variable domain, with remaining parts taken from reference TRBV18 and TRBJ1-6, reads NAGVMQNPRHLVRRRGQEARLRCSPMKGHSHVYWYRQLPEEGLKFMVYLQKENIIDESGMPKERFSAEFPKEGPSILRIQQVVRGDSAAYFCASSPTGADSPLHFGNGTRLTVT.

V is TRBV29-1 and J is TRBJ2-5, with TRBD2 matching over 7 bases. Trimming removed 8 bases from V and 2 bases from J; junction bases left unmatched: 5. The CDR3 is 12 residues long. Germline V gene data show CDR1 as SQVTM and CDR2 as ANQGSEA. The CDR3 loop is CSTGLIQETQYF. DNA of the CDR3: TGCAGCACGGGACTAATTCAAGAGACCCAGTACTTC.

The genes are TRBV2 and TRBJ2-5; TRBD1 matches at 9 bases. The CDR3 runs to 13 residues. The junction had 5 bases not matched to a gene; V was cut back by 11 bases and J by 1 base. Per the germline V gene, CDR1 is SNHLY and CDR2 is FYNNEI. DNA of the CDR3: TGTGCCGGAGCGGACAGGGGCCAAGAGACCCAGTACTTC. Translating gives CAGADRGQETQYF.

The V call is TRBV10-3, the J call TRBJ2-3, with TRBD2 matching over 12 bases. CDR1 and CDR2 from the germline V gene are ENHRY and SYGVKD. CDR3 length: 18 amino acids. Trimming took 3 bases from V and 2 from J; bases not matched to a gene: 9. In DNA, the CDR3 is TGTGCCATCAGTGAACCCCAACTAGCGGGAGGAAACACAGATACGCAGTATTTT. Translated: CAISEPQLAGGNTDTQYF.

V and J are TRBV7-9 and TRBJ2-1, with TRBD1 matching 8 bases. Germline CDR1 is SEHNR and CDR2 is FQNEAQ (reference sequence). This CDR3 comprises 15 residues. Losses at the gene ends were 5 bases for V and 8 bases for J; bases not matched to a gene: 11. The CDR3 sequence is CASSTTGGFRDEQFF. Written as DNA, the CDR3 is TGTGCCAGCAGCACCACAGGGGGATTTAGGGATGAGCAGTTCTTC.

This clonotype was detected only once. The chain combines TRBV6-2 or TRBV6-3 with TRBJ2-2; weak D call: TRBD2 (7 bases). Trimming took 7 bases from V and 7 from J, leaving 28 bases between them. This CDR3 spans 18 amino acids. Germline V gene sequence: CDR1 MNHEY, CDR2 SVGEGT. The CDR3 is CASTKPGKSGGGIGELFF. The CDR3 DNA reads TGTGCCAGCACCAAACCCGGGAAGTCGGGGGGCGGAATCGGGGAGCTGTTTTTT.

The genes are TRBV7-9 and TRBJ2-7; D perhaps matches TRBD1 (6 bases). The CDR3 is 14 amino acids. Germline CDR1 SEHNR, CDR2 FQNEAQ (reference sequence). V lost 5 bases and J lost 6, with 17 bases in between. CDR3 sequence reads: CASSLTGSNGEQYF. The CDR3 bases are TGTGCCAGCAGCCTTACAGGGAGTAATGGCGAGCAGTACTTC.

The chain joins TRBV5-8 to TRBJ1-4; possibly TRBD1 for D (6 bases). Germline V gene data show CDR1 as SGHTS and CDR2 as YDEGEE. This CDR3 is 15 amino acids long. V was shortened by 4 bases and J by 6 bases, with 16 bases between the two germline ends. CDR3 coding DNA: TGTGCCAGCAGCGGGCCCGGGACAAGGGATGAAAAACTGTTTTTT. It encodes CASSGPGTRDEKLFF. Variable domain in full (rest from reference TRBV5-8 and TRBJ1-4): EAGVTQSPTHLIKTRGQQATLRCSPISGHTSVYWYQQALGLGLQFLLWYDEGEERNRGNFPPRFSGRQFPNYSSELNVNALELEDSALYLCASSGPGTRDEKLFFGSGTQLSVL.

The chain joins TRBV30 to TRBJ2-1; a possible D gene is TRBD2 (5 bases). CDR3 length: 14 amino acids. Germline-derived CDR1 and CDR2 are GTSNPN and SVGIG (reference sequence). Trimming pared 0 bases from V and 7 bases from J, leaving 13 bases between. DNA of the CDR3: TGTGCCTGGAGTGTACGGCGGGTACCGAATGAGCAGTTCTTC. Amino acid sequence: CAWSVRRVPNEQFF. Combining the CDR3 with reference TRBV30 and TRBJ2-1 gives the whole variable domain SQTIHQWPATLVQPVGSPLSLECTVEGTSNPNLYWYRQAAGRGLQLLFYSVGIGQISSEVPQNLSASRPQDRQFILSSKKLLLSDSGFYLCAWSVRRVPNEQFFGPGTRLTVL.

The chain joins TRBV12-3 or TRBV12-4 to TRBJ2-5; D gene ambiguous. This CDR3 region has 12 residues. The V end was cut by 3 bases, the J end by 1 base, with 3 bases between. Here the CDR3 DNA reads TGTGCCAGCAGTTTCATCCAAGAGACCCAGTACTTC. Encoded protein: CASSFIQETQYF.

This clonotype appeared a single time. The V gene is TRBV7-9, the J gene TRBJ1-4; no reliable D call. Germline CDR1 is SEHNR and CDR2 is FQNEAQ (reference sequence). Trimming removed 1 base from V and 7 bases from J, with 13 bases in between. The CDR3 spans 15 residues. The CDR3 region has the DNA TGTGCCAGCAGCTTAGTTAGGGCTGGGCGTGAAAAACTGTTTTTT. This sequence encodes CASSLVRAGREKLFF.

The genes are TRBV30 and TRBJ1-5, with no clear D. Deletions cut 1 base from V and 9 bases from J, with 16 bases between. Germline V CDR1 and CDR2: GTSNPN, SVGIG (reference sequence). The CDR3 consists of 14 residues. The CDR3 DNA sequence: TGTGCCTGGAGTGAAATCGCCAGATCCAGGCCCCAGCATTTT. Amino acids: CAWSEIARSRPQHF.

The chain is built from TRBV2 and TRBJ2-1; D is perhaps TRBD2 (5 bases). Germline values: CDR1 SNHLY, CDR2 FYNNEI. Trimming removed 9 bases at V and 5 bases at J, with 20 bases between. This CDR3 spans 15 amino acids. The CDR3 region is CARAYGSGLNNEQFF. The CDR3 DNA reads TGTGCCAGGGCTTACGGCAGCGGCCTAAACAATGAGCAGTTCTTC.

This chain connects TRBV18 to TRBJ2-7; D call uncertain. The CDR3 is 13 residues long. The V end lost 3 bases, the J end lost 5 bases, and 11 bases lay between the germline ends. The V gene's germline CDR1 is KGHSH and CDR2 LQKENI. CDR3 nucleotides: TGTGCCAGCTCACCTTCCGCCCAGGACGAGCAGTACTTC. This sequence encodes CASSPSAQDEQYF.

The chain uses TRBV20-1 and TRBJ2-5; the match to TRBD1 covers 11 bases. Unmatched junction bases numbered 7, after V lost 2 bases and J lost 5 bases. CDR3 length equals 15 residues. Germline-derived CDR1 and CDR2 are DFQATT and SNEGSKA (reference sequence). The CDR3 loop reads CSARLRDRGYETQYF. The CDR3 DNA reads TGCAGTGCTAGACTCCGGGACAGGGGGTATGAGACCCAGTACTTC.

CDR3 sequence: CATSRDGGSSYNEQFF. The CDR3 nucleotides are TGTGCCACCAGCAGAGATGGAGGGAGCTCCTACAATGAGCAGTTCTTC. The chain couples TRBV15 to TRBJ2-1; D possibly corresponds to TRBD2 (6 bases). The CDR3 extends over 16 amino acids. Germline CDR1 is LNHNV and CDR2 is YYDKDF (reference sequence). Between the trimmed V and J ends, which lost 0 bases and 0 bases, there was a span of 9 bases.

A single count supports this clonotype. This chain uses TRBV2 with TRBJ2-7, with D unresolved. The V gene lost 5 bases and the J gene lost 1 base, with 12 bases spanning the gap. The germline V gene has CDR1 SNHLY and CDR2 FYNNEI. The CDR3 has 14 residues. The CDR3 here is CASSPGFLSYEQYF. DNA of the CDR3: TGTGCCAGCAGTCCCGGGTTTCTTTCCTACGAGCAGTACTTC.

The V call is TRBV27, the J call TRBJ2-4, with a weak D call TRBD2 (6 bases). Germline V lookup: CDR1 MNHEY, CDR2 SMNVEV (reference sequence). V lost 5 bases and J lost 7, with 12 bases in between. CDR3 size: 13 residues. This CDR3 reads CASSRLGLNIQYF. In nucleotides, the CDR3 is TGTGCCAGCAGTCGACTAGGTCTGAACATTCAGTACTTC.

V is TRBV30 and J is TRBJ1-2; TRBD1 matches at 9 bases. The V segment lost 2 bases and the J segment 2 bases; nucleotides outside the gene matches: 15. The CDR3 loop spans 18 amino acids. Germline values: CDR1 GTSNPN, CDR2 SVGIG (reference sequence). CDR3 loop: CAWSPIIVGTGTNYGYTF. CDR3 nucleotide sequence: TGTGCCTGGAGTCCCATCATAGTTGGGACAGGGACCAACTATGGCTACACCTTC. The whole variable domain, filled in from reference TRBV30 and TRBJ1-2, reads SQTIHQWPATLVQPVGSPLSLECTVEGTSNPNLYWYRQAAGRGLQLLFYSVGIGQISSEVPQNLSASRPQDRQFILSSKKLLLSDSGFYLCAWSPIIVGTGTNYGYTFGSGTRLTVV.

CDR3 in amino acids: CATSDLGDANRGYEQYF. The DNA of the CDR3 is TGTGCCACCAGTGATTTGGGGGACGCCAATAGAGGTTACGAGCAGTACTTC. V usage is TRBV24-1 and J usage is TRBJ2-7; D may correspond to TRBD1 or TRBD2 (5 bases each). Deletions cut 0 bases from V and 4 bases from J, with 18 bases between. Germline CDR1 is KGHDR and CDR2 is SFDVKD. The CDR3 is 17 amino acids.